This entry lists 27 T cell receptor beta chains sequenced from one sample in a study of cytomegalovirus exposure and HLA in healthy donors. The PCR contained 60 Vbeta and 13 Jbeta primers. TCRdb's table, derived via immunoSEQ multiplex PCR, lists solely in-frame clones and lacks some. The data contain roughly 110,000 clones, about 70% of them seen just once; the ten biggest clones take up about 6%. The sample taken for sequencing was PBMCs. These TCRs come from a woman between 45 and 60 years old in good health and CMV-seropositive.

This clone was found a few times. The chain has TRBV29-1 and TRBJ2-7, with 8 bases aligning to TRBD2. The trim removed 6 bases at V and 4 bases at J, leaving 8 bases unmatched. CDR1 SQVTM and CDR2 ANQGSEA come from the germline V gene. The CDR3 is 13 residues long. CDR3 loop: CSVSRSGGYEQYF. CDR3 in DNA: TGCAGCGTGAGTCGGAGCGGGGGATACGAGCAGTACTTC.

The CDR3 loop is CASSPSGVRDTGELFF. The CDR3 DNA is TGCGCCAGCAGCCCTTCAGGGGTAAGGGACACCGGGGAGCTGTTTTTT. This chain uses TRBV5-1 with TRBJ2-2; TRBD1 might be the D (6 bases). V lost 4 bases, J lost 3 bases, and 16 bases lay in between. The CDR3 length is 16 residues. Germline V gene lookup returns CDR1 SGHRS and CDR2 YFSETQ. The whole variable domain, filled in from reference TRBV5-1 and TRBJ2-2, reads KAGVTQTPRYLIKTRGQQVTLSCSPISGHRSVSWYQQTPGQGLQFLFEYFSETQRNKGNFPGRFSGRQFSNSRSEMNVSTLELGDSALYLCASSPSGVRDTGELFFGEGSRLTVL.

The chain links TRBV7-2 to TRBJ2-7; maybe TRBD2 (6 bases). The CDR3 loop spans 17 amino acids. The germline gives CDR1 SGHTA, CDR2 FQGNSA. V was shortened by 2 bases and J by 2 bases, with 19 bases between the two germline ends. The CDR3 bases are TGTGCCAGCAGCTTAACGGGAGTCATTAGGCAGACCTACGAGCAGTACTTC. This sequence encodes CASSLTGVIRQTYEQYF.

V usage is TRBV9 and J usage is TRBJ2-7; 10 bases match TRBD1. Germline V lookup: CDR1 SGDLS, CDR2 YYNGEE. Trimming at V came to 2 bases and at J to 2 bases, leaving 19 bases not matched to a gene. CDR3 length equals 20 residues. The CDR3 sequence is CASSVGLRGPFGQGAYEQYF. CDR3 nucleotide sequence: TGTGCCAGCAGCGTCGGCCTGCGCGGGCCTTTCGGACAGGGGGCCTACGAGCAGTACTTC. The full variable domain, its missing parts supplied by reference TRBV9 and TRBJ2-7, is DSGVTQTPKHLITATGQRVTLRCSPRSGDLSVYWYQQSLDQGLQFLIQYYNGEERAKGNILERFSAQQFPDLHSELNLSSLELGDSALYFCASSVGLRGPFGQGAYEQYFGPGTRLTVT.

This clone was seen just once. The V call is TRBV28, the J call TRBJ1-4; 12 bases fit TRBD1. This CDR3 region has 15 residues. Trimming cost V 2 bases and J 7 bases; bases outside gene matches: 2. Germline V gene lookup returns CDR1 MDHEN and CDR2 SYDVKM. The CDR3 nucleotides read TGTGCCAGCAGTTTAGGGACAGGGGGCCGTGAAAAACTGTTTTTT. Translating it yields CASSLGTGGREKLFF.

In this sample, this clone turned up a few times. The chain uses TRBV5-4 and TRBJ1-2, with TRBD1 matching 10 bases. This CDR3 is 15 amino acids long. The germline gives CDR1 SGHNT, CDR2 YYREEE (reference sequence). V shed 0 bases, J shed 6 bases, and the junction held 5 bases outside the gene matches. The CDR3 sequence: CASSLDDGTGDGYTF. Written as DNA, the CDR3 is TGTGCCAGCAGCTTGGATGACGGGACAGGGGATGGCTACACCTTC.

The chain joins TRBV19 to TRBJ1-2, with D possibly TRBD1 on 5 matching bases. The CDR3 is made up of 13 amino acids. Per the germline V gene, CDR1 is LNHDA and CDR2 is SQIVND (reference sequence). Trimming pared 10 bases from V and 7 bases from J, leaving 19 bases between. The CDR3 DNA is TGTGCCACCGTAGGACCGGGACTAAGTGGCTACACCTTC. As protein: CATVGPGLSGYTF. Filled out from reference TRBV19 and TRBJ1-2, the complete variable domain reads DGGITQSPKYLFRKEGQNVTLSCEQNLNHDAMYWYRQDPGQGLRLIYYSQIVNDFQKGDIAEGYSVSREKKESFPLTVTSAQKNPTAFYLCATVGPGLSGYTFGSGTRLTVV.

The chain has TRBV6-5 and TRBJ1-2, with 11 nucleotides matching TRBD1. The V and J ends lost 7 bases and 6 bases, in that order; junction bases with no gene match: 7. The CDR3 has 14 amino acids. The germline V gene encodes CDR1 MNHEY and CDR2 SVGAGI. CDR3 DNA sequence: TGTGCCAGCACCCGAGGACAGGGGGCGCATGGCTACACCTTC. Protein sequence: CASTRGQGAHGYTF.

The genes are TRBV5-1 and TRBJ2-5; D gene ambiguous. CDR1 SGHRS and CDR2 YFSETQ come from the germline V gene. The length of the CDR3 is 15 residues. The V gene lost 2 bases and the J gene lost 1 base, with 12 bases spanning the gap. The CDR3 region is CASSLINSFQETQYF. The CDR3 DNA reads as TGCGCCAGCAGCTTAATAAACAGCTTCCAAGAGACCCAGTACTTC.

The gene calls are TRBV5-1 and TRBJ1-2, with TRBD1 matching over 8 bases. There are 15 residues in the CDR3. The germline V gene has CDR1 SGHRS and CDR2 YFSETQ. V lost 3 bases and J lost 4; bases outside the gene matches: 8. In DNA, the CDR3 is TGCGCCAGCAGCTCAGGGCAGGGGGCGGTCTATGGCTACACCTTC. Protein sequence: CASSSGQGAVYGYTF.

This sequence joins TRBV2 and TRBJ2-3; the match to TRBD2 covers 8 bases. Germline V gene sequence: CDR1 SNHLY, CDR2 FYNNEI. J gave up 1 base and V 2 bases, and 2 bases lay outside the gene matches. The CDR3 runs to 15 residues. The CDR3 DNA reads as TGTGCCAGCAGTGAATTCGGGGGGGGCACAGATACGCAGTATTTT. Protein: CASSEFGGGTDTQYF. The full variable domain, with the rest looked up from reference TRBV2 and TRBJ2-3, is EPEVTQTPSHQVTQMGQEVILRCVPISNHLYFYWYRQILGQKVEFLVSFYNNEISEKSEIFDDQFSVERPDGSNFTLKIRSTKLEDSAMYFCASSEFGGGTDTQYFGPGTRLTVL.

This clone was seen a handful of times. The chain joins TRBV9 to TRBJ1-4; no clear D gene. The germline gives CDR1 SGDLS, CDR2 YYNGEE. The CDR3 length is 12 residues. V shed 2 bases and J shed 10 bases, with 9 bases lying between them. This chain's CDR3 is CASSVKEGKLFF. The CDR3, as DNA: TGTGCCAGCAGCGTTAAGGAGGGAAAACTGTTTTTT.

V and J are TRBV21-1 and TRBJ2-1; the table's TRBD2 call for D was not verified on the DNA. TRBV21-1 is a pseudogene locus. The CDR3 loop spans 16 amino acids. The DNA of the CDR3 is TGTGCCAGCAGATCCTTTCCACTTTGCTCCTACAATGAGCAGTTCTTC. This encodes CASRSFPLCSYNEQFF.

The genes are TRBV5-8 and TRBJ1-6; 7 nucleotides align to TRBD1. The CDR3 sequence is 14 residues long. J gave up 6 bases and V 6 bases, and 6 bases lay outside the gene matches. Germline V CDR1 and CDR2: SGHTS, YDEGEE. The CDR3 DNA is TGTGCCAGCACCTCTACAGGGGTTAATTCACCCCTCCACTTT. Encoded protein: CASTSTGVNSPLHF.

The CDR3 coding sequence is TGTGCCAGCAGCTTAGGGGACAGGGTATACAATGAGCAGTTCTTC. Encoded protein: CASSLGDRVYNEQFF. The rearrangement uses TRBV7-2 and TRBJ2-1; 9 bases are a match to TRBD1. CDR3 length: 15 amino acids. In germline, CDR1 is SGHTA, CDR2 FQGNSA. V trimming: 1 base; J trimming: 4 bases; junction bases outside the gene matches: 2.

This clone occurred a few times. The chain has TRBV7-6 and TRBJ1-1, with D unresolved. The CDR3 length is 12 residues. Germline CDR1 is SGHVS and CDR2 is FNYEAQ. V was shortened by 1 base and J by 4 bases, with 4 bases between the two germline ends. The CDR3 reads CASSLDGTEAFF. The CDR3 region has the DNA TGTGCCAGCAGCTTAGACGGCACTGAAGCTTTCTTT.

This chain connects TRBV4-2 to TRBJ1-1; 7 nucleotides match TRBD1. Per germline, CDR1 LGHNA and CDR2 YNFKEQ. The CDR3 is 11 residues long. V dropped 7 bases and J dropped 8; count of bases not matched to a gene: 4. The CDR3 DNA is TGTGCCAGCAACCAGGGGGGGGAAGCTTTCTTT. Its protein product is CASNQGGEAFF.

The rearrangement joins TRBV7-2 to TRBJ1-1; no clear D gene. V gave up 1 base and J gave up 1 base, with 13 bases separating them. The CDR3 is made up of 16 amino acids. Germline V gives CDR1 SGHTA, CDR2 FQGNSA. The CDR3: CASSLESRPGNTEAFF. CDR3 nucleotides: TGTGCCAGCAGCTTAGAGAGCCGGCCAGGGAACACTGAAGCTTTCTTT.

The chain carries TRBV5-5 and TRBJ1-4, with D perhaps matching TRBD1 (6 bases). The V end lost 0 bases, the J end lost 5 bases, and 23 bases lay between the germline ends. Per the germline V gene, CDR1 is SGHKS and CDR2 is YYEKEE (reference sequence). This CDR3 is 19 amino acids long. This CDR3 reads CASSLVKDSNPSMNEKLFF. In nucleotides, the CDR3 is TGTGCCAGCAGCTTGGTTAAGGACAGCAACCCGAGCATGAATGAAAAACTGTTTTTT.

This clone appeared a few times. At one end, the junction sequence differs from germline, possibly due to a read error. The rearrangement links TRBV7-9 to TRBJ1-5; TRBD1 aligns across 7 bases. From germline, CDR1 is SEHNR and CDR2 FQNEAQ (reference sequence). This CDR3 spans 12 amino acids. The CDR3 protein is CSSSDRDQPQHF. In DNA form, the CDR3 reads TGTTCCAGCAGCGACAGGGATCAGCCCCAGCATTTT.

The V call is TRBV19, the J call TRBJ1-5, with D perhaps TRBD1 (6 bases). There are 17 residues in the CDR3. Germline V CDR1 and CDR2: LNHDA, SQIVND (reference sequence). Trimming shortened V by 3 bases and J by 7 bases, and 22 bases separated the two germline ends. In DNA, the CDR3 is TGTGCCAGTAGTATTCGAGGTGGGGGCCAACTTTTACAGCCCCAGCATTTT. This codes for CASSIRGGGQLLQPQHF.

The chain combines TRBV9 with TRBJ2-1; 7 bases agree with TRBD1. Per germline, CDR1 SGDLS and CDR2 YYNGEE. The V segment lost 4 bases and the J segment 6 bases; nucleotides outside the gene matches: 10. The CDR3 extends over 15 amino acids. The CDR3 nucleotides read TGTGCCAGCAGCACCAGACAGGGAGTGGGCAATGAGCAGTTCTTC. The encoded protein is CASSTRQGVGNEQFF.

The CDR3 loop reads CASNSLQGGGGEQFF. The CDR3, as DNA: TGTGCCAGCAATTCGTTACAGGGCGGGGGGGGTGAGCAGTTCTTC. The chain combines TRBV7-2 with TRBJ2-1, with 9 bases lining up with TRBD2. This CDR3 region has 15 residues. V gave up 7 bases and J gave up 9 bases; unmatched junction bases: 13. The V gene's germline CDR1 is SGHTA and CDR2 FQGNSA.

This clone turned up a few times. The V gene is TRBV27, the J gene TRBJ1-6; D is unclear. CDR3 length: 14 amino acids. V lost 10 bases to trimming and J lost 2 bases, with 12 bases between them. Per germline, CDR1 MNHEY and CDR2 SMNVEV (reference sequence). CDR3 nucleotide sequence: TGTGCCACCTCAGGTTTCGCCTATAATTCACCCCTCCACTTT. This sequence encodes CATSGFAYNSPLHF.

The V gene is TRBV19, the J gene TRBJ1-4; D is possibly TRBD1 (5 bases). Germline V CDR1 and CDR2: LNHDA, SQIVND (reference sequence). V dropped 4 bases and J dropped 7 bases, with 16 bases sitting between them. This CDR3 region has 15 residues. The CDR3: CASSRTQVRTEKLFF. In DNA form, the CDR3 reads TGTGCCAGTAGTAGGACACAGGTTCGGACTGAAAAACTGTTTTTT.

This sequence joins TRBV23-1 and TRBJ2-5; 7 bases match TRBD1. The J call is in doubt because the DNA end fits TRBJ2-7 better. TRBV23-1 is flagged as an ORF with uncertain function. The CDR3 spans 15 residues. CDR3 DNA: TGCGCCAGCATAAGACATCGGGACAGCCCCTACGAGCAGTACTTC. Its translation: CASIRHRDSPYEQYF.

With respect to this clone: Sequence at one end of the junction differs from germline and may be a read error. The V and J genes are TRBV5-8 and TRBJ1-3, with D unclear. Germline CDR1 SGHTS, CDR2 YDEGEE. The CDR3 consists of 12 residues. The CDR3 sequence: CASSLSTIYWRF. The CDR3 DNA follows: TGTGCCAGCAGCTTGTCGACGATCTATTGGAGATTT.